Many counts were recorded for the clone carrying this T cell receptor (beta chain). Antigen unknown. The data originate from a study of read filtering for tumor transcriptome and immune sequencing. Study summary: Per sample, TCR-region reads ranged about 3.5 to 11 million by IR-seq, roughly 85 to 1,400 by RNA-seq. Study results and caveats: Roughly 80% of IR-seq clonotypes had a single read, yet these held about 3.5% of reads. Dropping single-read clonotypes raised IR-seq and RNA-seq shared-clonotype correlation.

The library was built from roughly 400 ng RNA with molecular barcoded adaptors for alpha/delta and beta/gamma chains. TCRdb re-called the reads with MiXCR, one entry per CDR3 protein. The sample comprises around 50,000 distinct CDR3 sequences, about 12% of which are singletons, and 16% rests with the top ten. Every patient had bone marrow sampled while the disease was active. V was clipped by 10 bases and J by 5 bases; unmatched bases: 10. This CDR3 is 14 amino acids long. Germline CDR1 reads SGHTA; CDR2 reads FQGNSA. The sequenced material came from a population of CD138-negative cells sorted from bone marrow. The genes are TRBV7-2 and TRBJ2-3; 9 nucleotides agree with TRBD2. The sequence came from a donor aged 40 or over with multiple myeloma. This CDR3 is CATALAGTIDTQYF. As DNA, the CDR3 is TGTGCCACGGCACTAGCGGGTACTATAGATACGCAGTATTTT.